This T cell receptor (beta chain) derives from a study of blood T cell repertoires in COVID-19. Trimming took 4 bases from V and 8 from J; bases not matched to a gene: 7. Looked up from germline, CDR1 is SGHVS and CDR2 is FNYEAQ. This CDR3 spans 15 amino acids. In the authors' workflow: By means of reference gene primer amplification, nucleated cell counts were estimated. The table came from immunoSEQ multiplex PCR; TCRdb's copy has only in-frame clones and leaves some out. V and J calls plus clone size are reproduced from that table; the DNA served to infer D and trimming. The sample lists about 87,000 clones, 75% to 90% occurring once. This clone turned up a few times.

V gene TRBV7-6 combines with J gene TRBJ1-3, with 11 bases fitting TRBD1. Input material: peripheral blood. The sequence came from a woman aged 80 or over with active or convalescent COVID-19. The CDR3 region is CASSSTGTGGDTIYF. The CDR3, as DNA: TGTGCCAGCAGCTCTACCGGGACAGGGGGAGACACCATATATTTT. The entire variable domain, with the rest obtained from reference TRBV7-6 and TRBJ1-3, is as follows: GAGVSQSPRYKVTKRGQDVALRCDPISGHVSLYWYRQALGQGPEFLTYFNYEAQQDKSGLPNDRFSAERPEGSISTLTIQRTEQRDSAMYRCASSSTGTGGDTIYFGEGSWLTVV.